This T cell receptor (beta chain) was recorded in a study of identical twins. Study-level points and caveats: Interpretation of the results relied on cross-sectional statistical analysis and not on following the same donors. Abundant cord blood beta clonotypes carried fewer insertions; memory repertoires showed none. In zero-insertion analyses, partial confounding could arise from invariant MAIT and iNKT cells.

Each CDR3 protein gets one entry after TCRdb re-called the 5' RACE reads with MiXCR. The sample records around 250,000 distinct CDR3 sequences, roughly an eighth being singletons. Germline loops: CDR1 LGHDT, CDR2 YNNKEL (reference sequence). The CDR3 has 17 residues. V lost 5 bases to trimming and J lost 4 bases; unmatched junction nucleotides: 13. This clonotype was seen many times. Its target is unknown. These data were also filed under a second study, of yellow fever vaccine responses in identical twins.

This chain joins TRBV3-1 and TRBJ2-1; TRBD2 agrees at 8 bases. Sample: memory (CD45RO+) T cells sorted from blood. This clonotype was sampled from a woman aged 18-35 years in good health. CDR3 sequence: CASSEGAGGPLYNEQFF. The CDR3 nucleotides are TGTGCCAGCAGCGAAGGGGCGGGGGGCCCCTTATACAATGAGCAGTTCTTC.